This entry lists 9 T cell receptor beta chains sequenced from one sample in a study of blood T cell repertoires in COVID-19. Sequencing used immunoSEQ multiplex PCR; TCRdb keeps in-frame clones, though not all of them. The sample lists approximately 210,000 clones; 84% were seen once. Sequencing was done on a sample of peripheral blood. The receptors were gathered from a woman older than 75 with COVID-19, enrolled during active disease.

The gene calls are TRBV5-1 and TRBJ2-5, with 10 nucleotides matching TRBD1. CDR3 length equals 14 residues. Per the germline V gene, CDR1 is SGHRS and CDR2 is YFSETQ. Unmatched junction bases numbered 6, after V lost 5 bases and J lost 5 bases. The CDR3 is CASRTGTGDETQYF. The CDR3 DNA reads TGCGCCAGCAGGACCGGGACAGGGGACGAGACCCAGTACTTC. Using reference TRBV5-1 and TRBJ2-5 for the parts outside the CDR3, the full variable domain is KAGVTQTPRYLIKTRGQQVTLSCSPISGHRSVSWYQQTPGQGLQFLFEYFSETQRNKGNFPGRFSGRQFSNSRSEMNVSTLELGDSALYLCASRTGTGDETQYFGPGTRLLVL.

This chain links TRBV4-1 with TRBJ2-4; possible D gene TRBD2, 5 bases. CDR1 and CDR2 (germline): MGHRA, YSYEKL. The length of the CDR3 is 15 residues. The germline V and J ends were trimmed by 4 bases and 8 bases, with 18 bases remaining between them. The CDR3 nucleotides read TGCGCCAGCAGCCCCCAGGACTTCCGAAGGGACATTCAGTACTTC. This encodes CASSPQDFRRDIQYF.

This chain uses TRBV11-2 with TRBJ2-3, with 14 bases lining up with TRBD2. CDR3 length: 19 amino acids. CDR1 is SGHAT and CDR2 is FQNNGV in the germline V gene. The V and J ends lost 6 bases and 0 bases, in that order; junction bases with no gene match: 11. The CDR3 nucleotides are TGTGCCAGCAGACCCGGGGGGACTAGCGGGAGTGGGAGCACAGATACGCAGTATTTT. It specifies CASRPGGTSGSGSTDTQYF.

The chain is built from TRBV5-1 and TRBJ2-1; unclear D gene. Between the trimmed V and J ends, which lost 2 bases and 8 bases, there was a span of 8 bases. Germline loops: CDR1 SGHRS, CDR2 YFSETQ. The CDR3 is 12 residues long. This CDR3 is CASSLPQDEQFF. The CDR3 DNA is TGCGCCAGCAGCTTACCCCAGGATGAGCAGTTCTTC. The variable domain in full, completed from reference TRBV5-1 and TRBJ2-1, reads KAGVTQTPRYLIKTRGQQVTLSCSPISGHRSVSWYQQTPGQGLQFLFEYFSETQRNKGNFPGRFSGRQFSNSRSEMNVSTLELGDSALYLCASSLPQDEQFFGPGTRLTVL.

Only a few counts were recorded for this clone. The chain is built from TRBV27 and TRBJ1-3; D call uncertain. The V end lost 8 bases, the J end lost 0 bases, and 23 bases lay between the germline ends. The CDR3 consists of 18 residues. Germline CDR1 MNHEY, CDR2 SMNVEV (reference sequence). This CDR3 reads CASGYVAPGPSSGNTIYF. As DNA, the CDR3 is TGTGCCAGCGGGTACGTGGCGCCCGGCCCTAGCTCTGGAAACACCATATATTTT.

The chain links TRBV7-9 to TRBJ1-2; tentative D call: TRBD1 (6 bases). This CDR3 region has 15 residues. The germline V gene has CDR1 SEHNR and CDR2 FQNEAQ (reference sequence). V was pared by 2 bases and J by 8 bases, with 18 bases between. The CDR3 DNA sequence: TGTGCCAGCAGCTTACCTACCCCCAGGGGTTCGGGCTACACCTTC. Amino acids: CASSLPTPRGSGYTF.

The V and J genes are TRBV29-1 and TRBJ1-4; tentative D call: TRBD1 (6 bases). Between the trimmed V and J ends, which lost 8 bases and 7 bases, there was a span of 17 bases. The CDR3 consists of 13 residues. CDR1 is SQVTM and CDR2 is ANQGSEA in the germline V gene. In DNA form, the CDR3 reads TGCAGCTCAGGGGAGGGTGCGGGTGAAAAACTGTTTTTT. Its translation is CSSGEGAGEKLFF.

The chain carries TRBV13 and TRBJ1-6, with D tentatively TRBD1 (6 bases). The V and J ends lost 5 bases and 4 bases respectively, with 27 bases between them. This CDR3 contains 20 residues. Germline CDR1 and CDR2: PRHDT and FYEKMQ (reference sequence). The CDR3 bases are TGTGCCAGCAGCCTAAGGCCCCCGAGGAGGGGGGGAATTTATAATTCACCCCTCCACTTT. Amino acids: CASSLRPPRRGGIYNSPLHF.

The chain recombines TRBV3-1 (or the pseudogene TRBV3-2) with TRBJ2-3, with TRBD2 matching over 7 bases. Unmatched junction bases numbered 14, after V lost 2 bases and J lost 9 bases. Per germline, CDR1 LGHDT and CDR2 YNNKEL (reference sequence). The CDR3 consists of 16 residues. The CDR3 region is CASSQPAGLPTETQYF. Here the CDR3 DNA reads TGTGCCAGCAGCCAACCAGCGGGACTACCTACTGAGACGCAGTATTTT.